Listed below are T cell receptor beta chains from one sample, sequenced in a study of T cell responses to AZD1222 COVID-19 vaccine. Measured with immunoSEQ multiplex PCR; TCRdb has only the in-frame clones, and not every one. Here the sample spans roughly 140,000 clones, roughly 88% being singletons. The sequencing used peripheral blood, collected on day 0 of MenACWY control vaccination. The receptors here all came from an adult in good health. The CDR3 runs from the conserved cysteine through the conserved F or W.

len	j_gene	v_gene	CDR3aa
17	TRBJ2-3	TRBV10-3	CAISGKTSGRNTDTQYF
15	TRBJ1-2	TRBV30	CAWLNRGGRYYGYTF
11	TRBJ1-3	TRBV30	CAGNYGNTIYF
15	TRBJ1-4	TRBV7-2	CASSAGGAGNEKLFF
14	TRBJ2-3	TRBV19	CASSPRPLRNTQYF
13	TRBJ1-1	TRBV7-2	CASSLDEGHKAFF
15	TRBJ2-6	TRBV24-1	CATRDASSGANVLTF
15	TRBJ2-5	TRBV10-3	CAISESSGGPETQYF
14	TRBJ1-5	TRBV3-1/TRBV3-2	CASSHDYSNQPQHF
18	TRBJ2-5	TRBV10-3	CAISESGRRAPGSETQYF
11	TRBJ1-2	TRBV29-1	CSAGIAYGYTF
17	TRBJ2-1	TRBV11-3	CASSLDAGGVGYNEQFF
14	TRBJ1-1	TRBV25-1	CASSAQGAYTEAFF
16	TRBJ1-5	TRBV7-9	CASSLEGAGRNQPQHF